Listed below are T cell receptor beta chains from one sample, sequenced in a study of vaccination and CD4 T cells after COVID-19. TCRdb re-derived calls from the PCR reads in MiXCR, one entry per CDR3 protein. Of about 7,000 distinct CDR3 sequences listed, 66% are singletons. No antigens are known for them. Specimen: CD4+ T cells from blood, cultured in vitro. These receptors came from a human donor who had recovered from COVID-19. Both conserved end residues are trimmed from each CDR3. A D gene is named only where the DNA matches it firmly. Only some rows state a clone size, as once, few, many or a class for expanded clones.

j_call	clone_size	d_call	v_call	cdr3_aa
TRBJ1-2	-	-	TRBV19	ASSISSGGTYGYT
TRBJ2-7	-	-	TRBV20-1	SARDLPGHHEQY
TRBJ2-3	-	-	TRBV20-1	SARDMGLSSTDTQY
TRBJ1-5	-	-	TRBV20-1	SARELGYLSNQPQH
TRBJ1-2	large	-	TRBV20-1	SAANYGYT
TRBJ1-1	-	-	TRBV19	ASTKQWDDTEAF
TRBJ1-6	few	-	TRBV6-1	ASSDQGLDNSPLH
TRBJ1-2	-	-	TRBV7-9	ASSLLRGPYGYT
TRBJ2-7	-	-	TRBV30	AWGPAAYEQY
TRBJ1-2	-	-	TRBV7-2	ASSFQGPYGYT
TRBJ2-2	-	TRBD2	TRBV7-9	ASSRALAANTGELF
TRBJ1-1	-	-	TRBV6-2/TRBV6-3	ASSSTYTEAF
TRBJ2-7	-	TRBD2	TRBV11-1	ASSLAPGLAFEQY
TRBJ1-6	-	-	TRBV11-2	ASSFRGRNSPLH
TRBJ2-7	-	-	TRBV7-2	ASSQGGGNSYEQY
TRBJ1-5	few	TRBD1	TRBV6-1	ASSHGTGGKVYQPQH
TRBJ2-7	-	-	TRBV6-1	ASSERGSRFYEQY
TRBJ2-7	-	-	TRBV4-3	ASSQARNANEQY
TRBJ2-2	-	-	TRBV28	ASRGPNTGELF
TRBJ2-3	once	-	TRBV24-1	ATSVPNTDTQY
TRBJ2-7	-	TRBD1	TRBV20-1	SAWTGSTYEQY
TRBJ2-7	-	TRBD1	TRBV6-1	AIVRDSHSYEQY
TRBJ1-2	-	TRBD1	TRBV6-1	ASSPDRDYGYT
TRBJ1-1	-	-	TRBV20-1	SARDYRHTEAF
TRBJ1-6	-	-	TRBV7-2	ASSDDSAYSPLH